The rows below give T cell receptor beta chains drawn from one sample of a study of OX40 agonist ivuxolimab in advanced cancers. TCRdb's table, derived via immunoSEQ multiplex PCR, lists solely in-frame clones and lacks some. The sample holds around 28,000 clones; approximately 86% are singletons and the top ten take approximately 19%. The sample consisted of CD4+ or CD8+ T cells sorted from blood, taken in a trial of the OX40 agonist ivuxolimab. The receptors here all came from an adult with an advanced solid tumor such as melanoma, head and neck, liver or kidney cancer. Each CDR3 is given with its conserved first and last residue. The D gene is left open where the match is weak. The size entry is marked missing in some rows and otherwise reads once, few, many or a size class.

cdr3_nt: TGTGCCAGCAGCCAGGGGACCCAGTACTTC; cdr3_aa: CASSQGTQYF; d_call: NA; j_call: TRBJ2-5; clone_size: NA; cdr3_length: 10; v_call: TRBV7-2
cdr3_nt: TGTGCCATCAGTGACGAGGACAGGGCGACAGATACGCAGTATTTT; cdr3_aa: CAISDEDRATDTQYF; d_call: TRBD1; j_call: TRBJ2-3; clone_size: NA; cdr3_length: 15; v_call: TRBV10-3
cdr3_nt: TGCAGCGCCGTACCAGGGGATACGCAGTATTTT; cdr3_aa: CSAVPGDTQYF; d_call: NA; j_call: TRBJ2-3; clone_size: NA; cdr3_length: 11; v_call: TRBV29-1
cdr3_nt: TGTGCCAGCAGCTCACAGTCTTCTTTTGAAGCTTTCTTT; cdr3_aa: CASSSQSSFEAFF; d_call: NA; j_call: TRBJ1-1; clone_size: NA; cdr3_length: 13; v_call: TRBV5-4
cdr3_nt: TGTGCCAGCAGCGAGACCAGGACAGGGACGTACTTC; cdr3_aa: CASSETRTGTYF; d_call: TRBD1; j_call: TRBJ2-5; clone_size: NA; cdr3_length: 12; v_call: TRBV7-9
cdr3_nt: TGTGCCAGCAGCCAGGACAGGGGGCAAGCTTTCTTT; cdr3_aa: CASSQDRGQAFF; d_call: TRBD1; j_call: TRBJ1-1; clone_size: NA; cdr3_length: 12; v_call: TRBV11-3
cdr3_nt: TGTGCCAGCAGTGAGATACCAAAGCATGAGCAGTTCTTC; cdr3_aa: CASSEIPKHEQFF; d_call: NA; j_call: TRBJ2-1; clone_size: NA; cdr3_length: 13; v_call: TRBV6-4
cdr3_nt: TGTGCCAGTACAGAGGGGGCGGAGTACTTC; cdr3_aa: CASTEGAEYF; d_call: TRBD1; j_call: TRBJ2-7; clone_size: NA; cdr3_length: 10; v_call: TRBV11-3
cdr3_nt: TGTGCCAGCAGCCCCCGGGACCTCTCTGGCCATGAGCAGTTCTTC; cdr3_aa: CASSPRDLSGHEQFF; d_call: NA; j_call: TRBJ2-1; clone_size: NA; cdr3_length: 15; v_call: TRBV13
cdr3_nt: TGTGCCAGCAGCCCCCCGACTAGCGGGAGTAAGGGGCTCTACGAGCAGTACTTC; cdr3_aa: CASSPPTSGSKGLYEQYF; d_call: TRBD2; j_call: TRBJ2-7; clone_size: NA; cdr3_length: 18; v_call: TRBV4-2
cdr3_nt: TGTGCCAGCAGTTTATTGTGGACAGGGGCCCAGGGGAGGGGCTACACCTTC; cdr3_aa: CASSLLWTGAQGRGYTF; d_call: TRBD1; j_call: TRBJ1-2; clone_size: NA; cdr3_length: 17; v_call: TRBV28
cdr3_nt: TGTGCCACCTCGGGACAGTTCTCCTACGAGCAGTACTTC; cdr3_aa: CATSGQFSYEQYF; d_call: TRBD1; j_call: TRBJ2-7; clone_size: once; cdr3_length: 13; v_call: TRBV5-4
cdr3_nt: TGCGCCAGCAGCCAAGGACTATATCGGGGCCTGTTTGAGACCCAGTACTTC; cdr3_aa: CASSQGLYRGLFETQYF; d_call: NA; j_call: TRBJ2-5; clone_size: NA; cdr3_length: 17; v_call: TRBV4-1
cdr3_nt: TGTGCCAGCAGCAAGTGGACTAGCGCCAGGAGCTCCTACAATGAGCAGTTCTTC; cdr3_aa: CASSKWTSARSSYNEQFF; d_call: TRBD2; j_call: TRBJ2-1; clone_size: NA; cdr3_length: 18; v_call: TRBV7-2
cdr3_nt: TGTGCCAGCAGTGAATATCTGAACACTGAAGCTTTCTTT; cdr3_aa: CASSEYLNTEAFF; d_call: NA; j_call: TRBJ1-1; clone_size: NA; cdr3_length: 13; v_call: TRBV25-1
cdr3_nt: TGTGCCAGCAGCTGGACGGTGAACACTGAAGCTTTCTTT; cdr3_aa: CASSWTVNTEAFF; d_call: NA; j_call: TRBJ1-1; clone_size: once; cdr3_length: 13; v_call: TRBV28
cdr3_nt: TGTGCCAGCAGTTTGGACGTGATACCCTACAATGAGCAGTTCTTC; cdr3_aa: CASSLDVIPYNEQFF; d_call: NA; j_call: TRBJ2-1; clone_size: NA; cdr3_length: 15; v_call: TRBV6-1
cdr3_nt: TGTGCCAGCAGCCAAAGCGACAGGGGGAGAGTCTTC; cdr3_aa: CASSQSDRGRVF; d_call: TRBD1; j_call: TRBJ2-1; clone_size: NA; cdr3_length: 12; v_call: TRBV5-8
cdr3_nt: TGTGCCAGCAGCATGGGGACCCCGGGAGAGCAGTACTTC; cdr3_aa: CASSMGTPGEQYF; d_call: NA; j_call: TRBJ2-7; clone_size: NA; cdr3_length: 13; v_call: TRBV9
cdr3_nt: TGTGCCAGCAGCTTATTCCCGGGACAAGAAGCTTTCTTT; cdr3_aa: CASSLFPGQEAFF; d_call: NA; j_call: TRBJ1-1; clone_size: NA; cdr3_length: 13; v_call: TRBV7-6
cdr3_nt: TGCGCCAGTGCCCTACAAGGGTACGAGCAGTACTTC; cdr3_aa: CASALQGYEQYF; d_call: NA; j_call: TRBJ2-7; clone_size: NA; cdr3_length: 12; v_call: TRBV10-1
cdr3_nt: TGTGCCAGCAGCTTGGGCGGGAGAAATAGCAATCAGCCCCAGCATTTT; cdr3_aa: CASSLGGRNSNQPQHF; d_call: NA; j_call: TRBJ1-5; clone_size: NA; cdr3_length: 16; v_call: TRBV13
cdr3_nt: TGTGCCAGCAGCGATACACAGGGAGGCTACAATGAGCAGTTCTTC; cdr3_aa: CASSDTQGGYNEQFF; d_call: NA; j_call: TRBJ2-1; clone_size: NA; cdr3_length: 15; v_call: TRBV11-3
cdr3_nt: TGTGCCACCAGCCTCGGGGGGGAGTGGAGGCGCAATGAGCAGTTCTTC; cdr3_aa: CATSLGGEWRRNEQFF; d_call: TRBD2; j_call: TRBJ2-1; clone_size: NA; cdr3_length: 16; v_call: TRBV15
cdr3_nt: TGTGCCAGCAGCTGGGGGGCCCCAAGCACTGAAGCTTTCTTT; cdr3_aa: CASSWGAPSTEAFF; d_call: NA; j_call: TRBJ1-1; clone_size: once; cdr3_length: 14; v_call: TRBV5-6
cdr3_nt: TGCGCCAGCAGCCCATCTAGCGGGAGTTTAGATACGCAGTATTTT; cdr3_aa: CASSPSSGSLDTQYF; d_call: TRBD2; j_call: TRBJ2-3; clone_size: NA; cdr3_length: 15; v_call: TRBV5-1
cdr3_nt: TGTGCCACCAGCAGAGGGACAGGGAGATTGGGCTACACCTTC; cdr3_aa: CATSRGTGRLGYTF; d_call: TRBD1; j_call: TRBJ1-2; clone_size: NA; cdr3_length: 14; v_call: TRBV15
cdr3_nt: TGTGCCAGCAGTGTCCTTTCAATCGCGGAAGATACGCAGTATTTT; cdr3_aa: CASSVLSIAEDTQYF; d_call: NA; j_call: TRBJ2-3; clone_size: NA; cdr3_length: 15; v_call: TRBV27
cdr3_nt: TGTGCCAGCCGACCGGGACAGGGCACCGAGCAGTACTTC; cdr3_aa: CASRPGQGTEQYF; d_call: TRBD1; j_call: TRBJ2-7; clone_size: NA; cdr3_length: 13; v_call: TRBV7-2
cdr3_nt: TGCGCCAGCAGTTCTGGTTCGCCCGGCTACAATGAGCAGTTCTTC; cdr3_aa: CASSSGSPGYNEQFF; d_call: NA; j_call: TRBJ2-1; clone_size: NA; cdr3_length: 15; v_call: TRBV5-1
cdr3_nt: TGTGCCAGCAGCTCGGACGTAGGGGTTGATGGCTACACCTTC; cdr3_aa: CASSSDVGVDGYTF; d_call: NA; j_call: TRBJ1-2; clone_size: NA; cdr3_length: 14; v_call: TRBV7-2
cdr3_nt: TGTGCCAGCAGCAAAGCCCCCAACACCGGGGAGCTGTTTTTT; cdr3_aa: CASSKAPNTGELFF; d_call: NA; j_call: TRBJ2-2; clone_size: NA; cdr3_length: 14; v_call: TRBV21-1
cdr3_nt: TGTGCCAGCAGCGCCTCCCGGGGGGGATGGGATGAGCAGTTCTTC; cdr3_aa: CASSASRGGWDEQFF; d_call: TRBD2; j_call: TRBJ2-1; clone_size: NA; cdr3_length: 15; v_call: TRBV9
cdr3_nt: TGTGCCAGCAGTTTGTTTGGGGACTTCGGCTCCTACGAGCAGTACTTC; cdr3_aa: CASSLFGDFGSYEQYF; d_call: NA; j_call: TRBJ2-7; clone_size: NA; cdr3_length: 16; v_call: TRBV28
cdr3_nt: TGCGCCAGCACAGCGGGAGGATCCTACGAGCAGTACTTC; cdr3_aa: CASTAGGSYEQYF; d_call: TRBD2; j_call: TRBJ2-7; clone_size: NA; cdr3_length: 13; v_call: TRBV5-1
cdr3_nt: TGTGCCAGCAAGCAGGGTTTAGGGTACGAGCAGTACTTC; cdr3_aa: CASKQGLGYEQYF; d_call: NA; j_call: TRBJ2-7; clone_size: NA; cdr3_length: 13; v_call: TRBV6-5
cdr3_nt: TGTGCCAGCAGTACTACAGGGTACAACACTGAAGCTTTCTTT; cdr3_aa: CASSTTGYNTEAFF; d_call: NA; j_call: TRBJ1-1; clone_size: few; cdr3_length: 14; v_call: TRBV28
cdr3_nt: TGTGCCAGCAGCTCCGGCCAGGACCTCGGCACAGATACGCAGTATTTT; cdr3_aa: CASSSGQDLGTDTQYF; d_call: NA; j_call: TRBJ2-3; clone_size: NA; cdr3_length: 16; v_call: TRBV11-3
cdr3_nt: TGTGCCAGCAGTTACTCGGACAGGGCCGACGAGCAGTACTTC; cdr3_aa: CASSYSDRADEQYF; d_call: TRBD1; j_call: TRBJ2-7; clone_size: once; cdr3_length: 14; v_call: TRBV6-5
cdr3_nt: TGCAGCGTTGACGGTTCAGGGATCTATGGCTACACCTTC; cdr3_aa: CSVDGSGIYGYTF; d_call: NA; j_call: TRBJ1-2; clone_size: NA; cdr3_length: 13; v_call: TRBV29-1
cdr3_nt: TGTGCCAGCAGCTTAGGGGCTGGGACAGGGAGGACAAACATTCAGTACTTC; cdr3_aa: CASSLGAGTGRTNIQYF; d_call: TRBD1; j_call: TRBJ2-4; clone_size: NA; cdr3_length: 17; v_call: TRBV7-9
cdr3_nt: TGTGCCAGCAGTTACTCCGCACAGAGTCCTCAAGAGACCCAGTACTTC; cdr3_aa: CASSYSAQSPQETQYF; d_call: NA; j_call: TRBJ2-5; clone_size: NA; cdr3_length: 16; v_call: TRBV6-5
cdr3_nt: TGTGCCAGCAGCCTAGGAATAGGAGATACCCAGTACTTC; cdr3_aa: CASSLGIGDTQYF; d_call: NA; j_call: TRBJ2-5; clone_size: NA; cdr3_length: 13; v_call: TRBV7-2
cdr3_nt: TGTGCCAGCAGCCCCTTCTTGCGGGAGTTCTATGAGCAGTTCTTC; cdr3_aa: CASSPFLREFYEQFF; d_call: TRBD2; j_call: TRBJ2-1; clone_size: NA; cdr3_length: 15; v_call: TRBV7-6
cdr3_nt: TGCAGCGTTCCGGGACAGGGGAGAGGTGGCTACACCTTC; cdr3_aa: CSVPGQGRGGYTF; d_call: TRBD1; j_call: TRBJ1-2; clone_size: NA; cdr3_length: 13; v_call: TRBV29-1
cdr3_nt: TGTGCCAGTAGTCTCTCCCCGACAGCTAACACTGAAGCTTTCTTT; cdr3_aa: CASSLSPTANTEAFF; d_call: NA; j_call: TRBJ1-1; clone_size: NA; cdr3_length: 15; v_call: TRBV19